Below are 30 T cell receptor beta chains sequenced from a single sample in a study of graft-versus-host responses after intestinal transplantation. Clones were sequenced by immunoSEQ multiplex PCR, and TCRdb holds only the in-frame ones, with some missing. The sample gives about 54,000 clones, roughly nine tenths of which show up once; approximately 5% is in the top ten. Sequencing used PBMCs, obtained 650 to 670 days after intestinal transplant. The receptors originated from a human patient who received an intestinal transplant, so some T cells may come from the graft donor.

This sequence joins TRBV6-6 and TRBJ1-2; 8 nucleotides line up with TRBD1. CDR1 and CDR2 from the germline V gene are MNHNY and SVGAGI (reference sequence). The CDR3 totals 13 residues. V lost 3 bases to trimming and J lost 7 bases; unmatched junction nucleotides: 4. The CDR3 region is CASSYTGTGGYTF. CDR3 in DNA: TGTGCCAGCAGTTATACCGGGACAGGTGGCTACACCTTC.

CDR3 amino acids: CASSFGTSGDSYEQYF. In nucleotides, the CDR3 is TGTGCCAGCAGTTTTGGGACTAGCGGGGATTCATACGAGCAGTACTTC. The chain uses TRBV27 and TRBJ2-7; 13 nucleotides match TRBD2. CDR3 length: 16 residues. Germline V gene lookup returns CDR1 MNHEY and CDR2 SMNVEV (reference sequence). V trimming: 3 bases; J trimming: 4 bases; junction bases outside the gene matches: 6.

This chain connects TRBV7-9 to TRBJ2-7; TRBD1 is a possible D gene (6 bases). Germline CDR1 SEHNR, CDR2 FQNEAQ (reference sequence). V lost 5 bases to trimming and J lost 3 bases, with 14 bases between them. The CDR3 is 14 residues long. The CDR3: CASSPPGTNYEQYF. Here the CDR3 DNA reads TGTGCCAGCAGCCCGCCCGGGACAAACTACGAGCAGTACTTC. Based on the CDR3 plus reference TRBV7-9 and TRBJ2-7, the full variable domain is DTGVSQNPRHKITKRGQNVTFRCDPISEHNRLYWYRQTLGQGPEFLTYFQNEAQLEKSRLLSDRFSAERPKGSFSTLEIQRTEQGDSAMYLCASSPPGTNYEQYFGPGTRLTVT.

The chain has TRBV19 and TRBJ1-2; 9 nucleotides line up with TRBD1. CDR1 is LNHDA, CDR2 SQIVND, per germline (reference sequence). Trimming removed 5 bases from V and 4 bases from J; junction bases left unmatched: 11. The CDR3 totals 16 residues. CDR3 nucleotides: TGTGCCAGTAGTGACGCCGGGACAGGGAAAGTCTATGGCTACACCTTC. Its translation is CASSDAGTGKVYGYTF.

Only one count was recorded for this clone. The chain combines TRBV4-1 with TRBJ2-5; D is unclear. Looked up from germline, CDR1 is MGHRA and CDR2 is YSYEKL. With 2 bases removed from V and 5 bases from J, the gap between germline ends came to 6 bases. The length of the CDR3 is 12 residues. The CDR3 region is CASSQHGETQYF. The CDR3 DNA sequence: TGCGCCAGCAGCCAACACGGGGAGACCCAGTACTTC.

This chain uses TRBV7-3 with TRBJ2-1, with 7 bases that match TRBD2. Trimming at V came to 2 bases and at J to 0 bases, leaving 1 base not matched to a gene. This CDR3 contains 15 residues. Germline CDR1 reads SGHTA; CDR2 reads FQGTGA. In DNA, the CDR3 is TGTGCCAGCAGCTTAGGCGGGGGCTCCTACAATGAGCAGTTCTTC. It translates to CASSLGGGSYNEQFF.

The CDR3 coding sequence is TGCGCCAGCAGCTTTTCTTGGGGGGCTGACTACGAGCAGTACTTC. Encoded protein: CASSFSWGADYEQYF. The chain employs TRBV5-1 and TRBJ2-7, with D possibly being TRBD1 or TRBD2 (6 bases each). The V end was cut by 2 bases, the J end by 3 bases, with 15 bases between. The CDR3 length is 15 residues. Germline values: CDR1 SGHRS, CDR2 YFSETQ.

This clone appeared a single time. This sequence joins TRBV7-9 and TRBJ1-1; D ambiguous. CDR1 SEHNR and CDR2 FQNEAQ come from the germline V gene (reference sequence). Trimming took 5 bases from V and 6 from J, leaving 10 bases between them. The CDR3 covers 12 residues. In nucleotides, the CDR3 is TGTGCCAGCAGCCCTAGTACTGCTGAAGCTTTCTTT. Residues: CASSPSTAEAFF.

The V gene is TRBV2, the J gene TRBJ1-3, with D maybe TRBD1 (5 bases). Trimming took 3 bases from V and 4 from J, leaving 10 bases between them. Per germline, CDR1 SNHLY and CDR2 FYNNEI. The CDR3 contains 14 residues. The chain's CDR3 is CASSDRGWGNTIYF. CDR3 DNA: TGTGCCAGCAGTGATCGGGGGTGGGGAAACACCATATATTTT.

The V gene is TRBV10-3, the J gene TRBJ1-4; possibly TRBD1 for D (6 bases). Germline CDR1 reads ENHRY; CDR2 reads SYGVKD. The length of the CDR3 is 13 residues. Trimming cost V 9 bases and J 4 bases, with 12 bases left between them. The CDR3 sequence: CAIGSGVNEKLFF. The DNA of the CDR3 is TGTGCCATAGGGTCAGGGGTTAATGAAAAACTGTTTTTT.

The chain employs TRBV2 and TRBJ1-1; the D gene is possibly TRBD1 (5 bases). Germline CDR1 is SNHLY and CDR2 is FYNNEI. The CDR3 consists of 16 residues. Trimming removed 6 bases from V and 3 bases from J, with 20 bases in between. The CDR3 sequence: CASRAWGLQADTEAFF. The CDR3 nucleotides read TGTGCCAGCAGAGCTTGGGGCCTTCAAGCGGACACTGAAGCTTTCTTT.

The chain carries TRBV18 and TRBJ1-1; 7 bases are a match to TRBD1. The CDR3 is made up of 15 amino acids. Germline-derived CDR1 and CDR2 are KGHSH and LQKENI. V was pared by 4 bases and J by 4 bases, with 9 bases of the junction left unmatched. The DNA of the CDR3 is TGTGCCAGCTCACTCAGGGGGGGCTGGAGCACTGAAGCTTTCTTT. It specifies CASSLRGGWSTEAFF.

On this clone itself: This CDR3 fails to terminate in the conserved phenylalanine or tryptophan, so it likely reflects a read error. The DNA is left out, because the CDR3 cannot be placed on it with certainty; the CDR3 is given as TCRdb lists it. The CDR3 protein is CASPFGCL. The chain recombines TRBV10-1 with TRBJ1-2. The CDR3 adds up to 8 amino acids, both ends counted. Per the germline V gene, CDR1 is WNHNN and CDR2 is SYGVQD (reference sequence).

The V call is TRBV30, the J call TRBJ1-5, with 10 nucleotides matching TRBD1. CDR1 is GTSNPN, CDR2 SVGIG, per germline (reference sequence). The CDR3 covers 14 residues. V was clipped by 2 bases and J by 5 bases; unmatched bases: 3. CDR3 loop: CAWSRGQGHQPQHF. The CDR3 nucleotides read TGTGCCTGGAGTAGGGGACAGGGGCATCAGCCCCAGCATTTT.

This clone was counted only a few times. The chain combines TRBV6-1 with TRBJ1-2; D uncertain. The V and J ends lost 5 bases and 8 bases respectively, with 9 bases between them. CDR3 length: 11 amino acids. Germline CDR1 MNHNS, CDR2 SASEGT. The chain's CDR3 is CASSMGGGYTF. The CDR3, as DNA: TGTGCCAGCAGTATGGGAGGGGGCTACACCTTC.

The chain's CDR3 is CASSPPLGSYEQYF. The CDR3 DNA reads as TGTGCCAGCTCACCACCGCTAGGCAGCTACGAGCAGTACTTC. The chain recombines TRBV18 with TRBJ2-7, with unresolved D. Per germline, CDR1 KGHSH and CDR2 LQKENI. The CDR3 has 14 residues. With 0 bases removed from V and 3 bases from J, the gap between germline ends came to 9 bases.

The chain carries TRBV7-3 and TRBJ2-1; 10 nucleotides line up with TRBD2. Losses at the gene ends were 1 base for V and 3 bases for J; bases not matched to a gene: 9. The CDR3 totals 18 residues. CDR1 is SGHTA and CDR2 is FQGTGA in the germline V gene. The CDR3 protein is CASSLKGMIAGGYNEQFF. In DNA form, the CDR3 reads TGTGCCAGCAGCTTAAAGGGGATGATAGCGGGGGGCTACAATGAGCAGTTCTTC.

V usage is TRBV11-2 and J usage is TRBJ2-1, with 14 bases aligning to TRBD2. Germline V gene data show CDR1 as SGHAT and CDR2 as FQNNGV. Germline trimming cut 0 bases from V and 8 bases from J; bases unmatched to any gene: 6. The CDR3 is 17 amino acids. The DNA for the CDR3 is TGTGCCAGCAGCTTAGATAGGACTAGCGGGGGGCTAGATGAGCAGTTCTTC. Amino acid sequence: CASSLDRTSGGLDEQFF.

This sequence joins TRBV27 and TRBJ1-2, with D unclear. Germline assignment: CDR1 MNHEY and CDR2 SMNVEV (reference sequence). The CDR3 loop spans 13 amino acids. V was trimmed by 5 bases and J by 3 bases, leaving 10 bases between them. For the CDR3, the DNA is TGTGCCAGCAGTGGGGTATCGGACTATGGCTACACCTTC. Residues: CASSGVSDYGYTF.

The chain uses TRBV19 and TRBJ2-1; D is perhaps TRBD2 (6 bases). Germline lookup yields CDR1 LNHDA and CDR2 SQIVND (reference sequence). Deletions cut 3 bases from V and 0 bases from J, with 9 bases between. The CDR3 is 15 amino acids. Written as DNA, the CDR3 is TGTGCCAGTAGTATCGCGGGGCCCTCCTACAATGAGCAGTTCTTC. Amino acid sequence: CASSIAGPSYNEQFF.

The chain employs TRBV11-2 and TRBJ1-6, with TRBD1 as a possible D gene (6 bases). V dropped 3 bases and J dropped 9 bases, with 15 bases sitting between them. The CDR3 is 15 amino acids. The germline V gene encodes CDR1 SGHAT and CDR2 FQNNGV. CDR3 amino acids: CASSFPGGRGSPLHF. The CDR3 bases are TGTGCCAGCAGCTTTCCTGGGGGCAGGGGTTCACCCCTCCACTTT. Using reference TRBV11-2 and TRBJ1-6 for the parts outside the CDR3, the full variable domain is EAGVAQSPRYKIIEKRQSVAFWCNPISGHATLYWYQQILGQGPKLLIQFQNNGVVDDSQLPKDRFSAERLKGVDSTLKIQPAKLEDSAVYLCASSFPGGRGSPLHFGNGTRLTVT.

The chain employs TRBV7-9 and TRBJ2-1; no reliable D call. The germline CDR1 and CDR2 sequences are SEHNR and FQNEAQ (reference sequence). The CDR3 runs to 12 residues. Between the trimmed V and J ends, which lost 7 bases and 6 bases, there was a span of 10 bases. The CDR3 DNA is TGTGCCAGCACCCCTGGGGTCAATGAGCAGTTCTTC. It yields the protein CASTPGVNEQFF.

The chain employs TRBV4-1 and TRBJ1-1, with a weak D call TRBD1 (5 bases). The germline CDR1 and CDR2 sequences are MGHRA and YSYEKL. The CDR3 covers 15 residues. V gave up 3 bases and J gave up 0 bases, with 11 bases separating them. CDR3 sequence: CASSQGRNMNTEAFF. The CDR3 DNA reads TGCGCCAGCAGCCAGGGACGGAACATGAACACTGAAGCTTTCTTT.

This clone was seen once. The CDR3 protein is CASSFSGQGYGYTF. CDR3 coding DNA: TGTGCCAGCAGCTTTTCCGGACAGGGCTATGGCTACACCTTC. The chain recombines TRBV7-2 with TRBJ1-2, with TRBD1 matching over 8 bases. Losses at the gene ends were 3 bases for V and 4 bases for J; bases not matched to a gene: 4. From germline, CDR1 is SGHTA and CDR2 FQGNSA. The CDR3 is 14 amino acids.

The rearrangement uses TRBV9 and TRBJ1-3; no firm D call. Trimming took off 3 bases at V and 0 bases at J, with 1 base between the two ends. Per the germline V gene, CDR1 is SGDLS and CDR2 is YYNGEE. There are 12 residues in the CDR3. The CDR3 region is CASSGSGNTIYF. The CDR3 coding sequence is TGTGCCAGCAGCGGCTCTGGAAACACCATATATTTT.

The chain is built from TRBV25-1 and TRBJ2-3, with D possibly called TRBD1 or TRBD2 (5 bases each). Germline V lookup: CDR1 MGHDK, CDR2 SYGVNS. This CDR3 has 14 residues. V lost 8 bases and J 1 base, leaving 13 bases between the germline ends. Here the CDR3 reads CASGGLARTDTQYF. In nucleotides, the CDR3 is TGTGCCAGCGGGGGATTGGCCCGCACAGATACGCAGTATTTT.

The rearrangement links TRBV7-9 to TRBJ2-6; tentative D call: TRBD1 (6 bases). The CDR3 has 18 residues. CDR1 SEHNR and CDR2 FQNEAQ come from the germline V gene (reference sequence). V was pared by 5 bases and J by 2 bases, with 19 bases between. The CDR3 sequence: CASSINRVGTAGANVLTF. In DNA, the CDR3 is TGTGCCAGCAGCATCAACAGGGTCGGGACGGCTGGGGCCAACGTCCTGACTTTC.

This sequence joins TRBV2 and TRBJ1-1; D is undetermined. Germline V gene lookup returns CDR1 SNHLY and CDR2 FYNNEI. V lost 0 bases, J lost 10 bases, and 12 bases lay in between. The CDR3 runs to 13 residues. CDR3 coding DNA: TGTGCCAGCAGTGAAGCGCTTTCTGGCTCAGCTTTCTTT. Amino acid sequence: CASSEALSGSAFF.

The V gene is TRBV11-3, the J gene TRBJ2-7; D assignment may be TRBD1 or TRBD2 (5 bases each). Deletions cut 5 bases from V and 2 bases from J, with 13 bases between. This CDR3 spans 14 amino acids. Germline V gene data show CDR1 as SGHNT and CDR2 as YENEEA. The CDR3 sequence: CASSLAQGPYEQYF. DNA of the CDR3: TGTGCCAGCAGCCTAGCCCAGGGACCCTACGAGCAGTACTTC.

The chain carries TRBV11-2 and TRBJ2-3; 7 bases match TRBD1. The CDR3 length is 15 residues. Germline lookup yields CDR1 SGHAT and CDR2 FQNNGV. Losses at the gene ends were 8 bases for V and 0 bases for J; bases not matched to a gene: 8. The DNA of the CDR3 is TGTGCCAGCGTTAACAGGGGCTCTAGCACAGATACGCAGTATTTT. This codes for CASVNRGSSTDTQYF.